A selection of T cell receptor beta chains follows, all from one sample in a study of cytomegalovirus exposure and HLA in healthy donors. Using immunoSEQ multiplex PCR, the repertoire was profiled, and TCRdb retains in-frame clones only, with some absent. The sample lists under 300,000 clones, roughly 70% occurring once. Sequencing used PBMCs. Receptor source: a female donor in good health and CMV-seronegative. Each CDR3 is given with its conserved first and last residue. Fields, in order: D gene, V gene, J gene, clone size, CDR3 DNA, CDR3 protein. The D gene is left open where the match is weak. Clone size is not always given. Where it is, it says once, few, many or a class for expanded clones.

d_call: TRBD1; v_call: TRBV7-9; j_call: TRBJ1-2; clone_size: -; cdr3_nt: TGTGCCAGCAGCTTAATACAGGGGGAGAATGGCTACACCTTC; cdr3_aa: CASSLIQGENGYTF
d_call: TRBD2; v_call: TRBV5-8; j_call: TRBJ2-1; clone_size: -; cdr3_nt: TGTGCCAGCAGCTCCCCGACTAGCGGGATGGCGTTCTTC; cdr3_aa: CASSSPTSGMAFF
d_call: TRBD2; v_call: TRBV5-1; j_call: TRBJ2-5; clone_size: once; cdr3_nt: TGCGCCAGCAGCTTGCAACTAGCGGGAGGGCAAGAGACCCAGTACTTC; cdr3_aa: CASSLQLAGGQETQYF
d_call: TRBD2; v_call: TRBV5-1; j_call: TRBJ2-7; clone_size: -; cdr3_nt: TGCGCCAGCAGCCCGAGCGGGGGGAGCTACGAGCAGTACTTC; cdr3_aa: CASSPSGGSYEQYF
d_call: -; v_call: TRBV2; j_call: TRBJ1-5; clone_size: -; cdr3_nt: TGTGCCAGCAATCGGGAAAGCAATCAGCCCCAGCATTTT; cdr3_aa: CASNRESNQPQHF
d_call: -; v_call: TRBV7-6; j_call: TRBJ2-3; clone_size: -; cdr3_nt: TGTGCCAGCAGTCCCCCCGGGAATACGCAGTATTTT; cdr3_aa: CASSPPGNTQYF
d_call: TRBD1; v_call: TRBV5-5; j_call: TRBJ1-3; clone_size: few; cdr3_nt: TGTGCCAGCAGCAGGACAGGGATAGACACCATATATTTT; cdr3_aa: CASSRTGIDTIYF
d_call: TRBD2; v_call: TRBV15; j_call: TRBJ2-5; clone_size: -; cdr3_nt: TGTGCCACCAGCAGAGCGGGACTAACGGAGACCCAGTACTTC; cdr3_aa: CATSRAGLTETQYF
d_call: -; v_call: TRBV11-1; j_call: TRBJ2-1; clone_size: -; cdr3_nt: TGTGCCAGCAGCCGTCGGACAACCGCCTCCTACAATGAGCAGTTCTTC; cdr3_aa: CASSRRTTASYNEQFF
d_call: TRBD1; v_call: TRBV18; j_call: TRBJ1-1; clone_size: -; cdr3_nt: TGTGCCAGCTCACCCTCCCTCGGACAGGGCCGAGGCACTGAAGCTTTCTTT; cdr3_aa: CASSPSLGQGRGTEAFF
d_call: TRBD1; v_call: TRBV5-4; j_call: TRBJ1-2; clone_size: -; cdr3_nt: TGTGCCAGCTCGACTCCACAGGGGGTAAAATATGGCTACACCTTC; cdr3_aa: CASSTPQGVKYGYTF
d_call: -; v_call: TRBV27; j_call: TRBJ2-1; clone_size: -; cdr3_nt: TGTGCCAGCAGTTTATCGGGACTCCCTAATGAGCAGTTCTTC; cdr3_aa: CASSLSGLPNEQFF
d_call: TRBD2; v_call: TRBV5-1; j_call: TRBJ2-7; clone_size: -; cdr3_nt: TGCGCCAGCAAAAGAGGGAGGGCCGACGAGCAGTACTTC; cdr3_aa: CASKRGRADEQYF
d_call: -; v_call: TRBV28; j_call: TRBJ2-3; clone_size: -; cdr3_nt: TGTGCCAGCACCGAGCCGGGACTGAGAGCAGATACGCAGTATTTT; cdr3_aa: CASTEPGLRADTQYF
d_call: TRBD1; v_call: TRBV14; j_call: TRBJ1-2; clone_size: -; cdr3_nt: TGTGCCAGCAGCCAAGAGTGGGCAGGGGGGAACTATGGCTACACCTTC; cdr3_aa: CASSQEWAGGNYGYTF
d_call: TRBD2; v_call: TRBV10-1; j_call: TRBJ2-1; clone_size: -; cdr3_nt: TGCGCCAGCAGCCCCGCGGGGGTCAATGAGCAGTTCTTC; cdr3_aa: CASSPAGVNEQFF
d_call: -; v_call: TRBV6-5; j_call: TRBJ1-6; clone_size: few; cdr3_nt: TGTGCCAGCACCAGTTCAGTGAATTCACCCCTCCACTTT; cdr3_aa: CASTSSVNSPLHF
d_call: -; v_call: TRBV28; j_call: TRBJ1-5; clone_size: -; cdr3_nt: TGTGCCAGCAGTTCCCGGGAGGGCGGGAATCAGCCCCAGCATTTT; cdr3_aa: CASSSREGGNQPQHF
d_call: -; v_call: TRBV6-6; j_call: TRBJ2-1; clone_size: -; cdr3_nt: TGTGCCAGCAGCCCTAGGGGGTGGGTCCTACAGTTCTTC; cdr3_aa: CASSPRGWVLQFF
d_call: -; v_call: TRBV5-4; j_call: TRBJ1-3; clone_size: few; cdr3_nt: TGTGCCAGCAGCCCGACTTCGAACACCATATATTTT; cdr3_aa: CASSPTSNTIYF
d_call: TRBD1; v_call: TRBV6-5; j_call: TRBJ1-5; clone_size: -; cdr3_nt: TGTGCCAGCAGTTGGACAGGGTACAATCAGCCCCAGCATTTT; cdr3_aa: CASSWTGYNQPQHF
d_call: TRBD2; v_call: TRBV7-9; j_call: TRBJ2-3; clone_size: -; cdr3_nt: TGTGCCAGCAGCCACCCCCCAGCGGGAGTCGCAGATACGCAGTATTTT; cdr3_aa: CASSHPPAGVADTQYF
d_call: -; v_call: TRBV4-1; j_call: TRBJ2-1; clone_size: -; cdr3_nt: TGCGCCAGCAGCCAAGTCGGGGACAATGAGCAGTTCTTC; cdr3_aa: CASSQVGDNEQFF
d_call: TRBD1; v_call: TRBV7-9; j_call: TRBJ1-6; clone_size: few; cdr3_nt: TGTGCCAGCAGCTTCAGACAGGGTCCGGTTTCACCCCTCCACTTT; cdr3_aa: CASSFRQGPVSPLHF
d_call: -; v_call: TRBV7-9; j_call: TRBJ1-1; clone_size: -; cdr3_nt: TGTGCCAGCAGTCTAATGAACACTGAAGCTTTCTTT; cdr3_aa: CASSLMNTEAFF
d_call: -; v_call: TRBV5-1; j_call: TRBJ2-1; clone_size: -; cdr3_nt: TGCGCCAGCAGCTTGCCAGCCTCGGGAGTATCCTACAATGAGCAGTTCTTC; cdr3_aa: CASSLPASGVSYNEQFF
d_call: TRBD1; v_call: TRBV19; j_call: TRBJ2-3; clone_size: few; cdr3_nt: TGTGCCAGTAGAGTCGACAGGGGCCAGGGCGCAGATACGCAGTATTTT; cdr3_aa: CASRVDRGQGADTQYF
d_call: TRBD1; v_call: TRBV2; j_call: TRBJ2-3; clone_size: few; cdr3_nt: TGTGCCAGCAAGGGACAGGGGGCGATAGATACGCAGTATTTT; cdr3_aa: CASKGQGAIDTQYF
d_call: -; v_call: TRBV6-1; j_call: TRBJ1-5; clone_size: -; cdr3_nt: TGTGCCAGTAGACAGGATCAGCCCCAGCATTTT; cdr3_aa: CASRQDQPQHF
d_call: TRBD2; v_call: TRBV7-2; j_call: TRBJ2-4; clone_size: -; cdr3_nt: TGTGCCAGCAGCTTAGGGCGGGAGTACGGAAGCATTCAGTACTTC; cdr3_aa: CASSLGREYGSIQYF
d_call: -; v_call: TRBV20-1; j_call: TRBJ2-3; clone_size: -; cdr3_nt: TGCACTGGACTCGTCACAGATACGCAGTATTTT; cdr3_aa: CTGLVTDTQYF
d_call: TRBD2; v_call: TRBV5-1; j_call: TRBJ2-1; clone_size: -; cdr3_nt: TGCGCCAGCAGCCCCGGTAGCGGGAGTCTTGAGCAGTTCTTC; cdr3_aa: CASSPGSGSLEQFF
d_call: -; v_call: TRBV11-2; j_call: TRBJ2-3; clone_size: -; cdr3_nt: TGTGCCAGCAGCTTTGAGGGTTCATTGGATACGCAGTATTTT; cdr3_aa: CASSFEGSLDTQYF
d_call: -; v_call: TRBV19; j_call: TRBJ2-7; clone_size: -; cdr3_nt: TGTGCCACAAGACTAGTCGGGAGCTCCTACGAGCAGTACTTC; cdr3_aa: CATRLVGSSYEQYF
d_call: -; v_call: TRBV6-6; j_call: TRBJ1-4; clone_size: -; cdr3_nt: TGTGCCACCCTTGCGCCCGGGGAAGGAGGAAAACTGTTTTTT; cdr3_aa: CATLAPGEGGKLFF
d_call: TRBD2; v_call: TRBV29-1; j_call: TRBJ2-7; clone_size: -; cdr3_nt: TGCAGCGTTGGGACTAGCGAGACCGAGCAGTACTTC; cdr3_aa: CSVGTSETEQYF
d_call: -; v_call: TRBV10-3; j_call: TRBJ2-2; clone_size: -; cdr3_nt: TGTGCCATCAGCGGAGGGCCGTACACCGGGGAGCTGTTTTTT; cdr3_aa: CAISGGPYTGELFF
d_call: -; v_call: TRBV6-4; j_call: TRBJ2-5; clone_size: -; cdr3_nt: TGTGCCAGCAGTGACTCGTACTCCGGGGAGCAGTACTTC; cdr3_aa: CASSDSYSGEQYF
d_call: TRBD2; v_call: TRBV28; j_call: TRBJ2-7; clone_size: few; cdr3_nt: TGTGCCAGCAGCGAAAGACTAGCGCGAAACTCCTACGAGCAGTACTTC; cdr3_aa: CASSERLARNSYEQYF
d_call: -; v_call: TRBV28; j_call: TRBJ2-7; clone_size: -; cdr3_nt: TGTGCCAGCGGGAGGCTGACGCGGTACGAGCAGTACTTC; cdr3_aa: CASGRLTRYEQYF
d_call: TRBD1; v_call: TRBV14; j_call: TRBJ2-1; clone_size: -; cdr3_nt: TGTGCCAGCAGCCGGGACAGGGTCACTGAGCAGTTCTTC; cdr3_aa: CASSRDRVTEQFF
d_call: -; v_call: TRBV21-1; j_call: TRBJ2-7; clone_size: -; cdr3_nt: TGTGCCAGCAGCAAAGCGCCCAGTACCTACGAGCAGTACTTC; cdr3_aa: CASSKAPSTYEQYF
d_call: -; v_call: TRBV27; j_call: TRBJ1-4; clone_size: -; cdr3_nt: TGTGCCAGCAGTTCAGAACACGCAACTAATGAAAAACTGTTTTTT; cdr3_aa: CASSSEHATNEKLFF
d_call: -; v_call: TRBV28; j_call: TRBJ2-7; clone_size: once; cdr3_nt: TGTGCCAGCACCCAATCGGACTCTACCTACGAGCAGTACTTC; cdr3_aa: CASTQSDSTYEQYF
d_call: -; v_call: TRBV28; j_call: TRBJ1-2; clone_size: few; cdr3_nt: TGTGCCAGCAGCCCTGGGGGCTTAGTAGACTATGGCTACACCTTC; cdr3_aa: CASSPGGLVDYGYTF
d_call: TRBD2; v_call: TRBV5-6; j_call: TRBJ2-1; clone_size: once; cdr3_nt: TGTGCCAGCAGCTTCGGACTAGCGGGCTACAATGAGCAGTTCTTC; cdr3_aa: CASSFGLAGYNEQFF